Listed below are T cell receptor beta chains from one sample, sequenced in a study of cytomegalovirus exposure and HLA in healthy donors. Assay used: immunoSEQ multiplex PCR; TCRdb lists only in-frame clones, some missing. The sample has some 140,000 clones; over 70% are singletons. The sequencing sample was made of PBMCs. The receptor source for this set is a man between 25 and 39 years old in good health and CMV-seropositive. CDR3s include the opening cysteine and the closing phenylalanine or tryptophan. D genes are given only for firm matches. Clone size is stated in some rows and not others, as once, few, many or a class when expanded.

size	V	J	D	CDR3	DNA
.	TRBV6-5	TRBJ2-7	.	CASSYYPFSSYEQYF	TGTGCCAGCAGTTACTACCCCTTTAGCTCCTACGAGCAGTACTTC
.	TRBV28	TRBJ1-1	TRBD1	CASSYRGEAFF	TGTGCCAGCAGTTACAGGGGTGAAGCTTTCTTT
.	TRBV5-1	TRBJ2-1	.	CASSLEGEDNEQFF	TGCGCCAGCAGCTTGGAAGGGGAGGACAATGAGCAGTTCTTC
.	TRBV29-1	TRBJ1-1	.	CSVDTTDAEAFF	TGCAGCGTGGACACCACCGACGCTGAAGCTTTCTTT
.	TRBV27	TRBJ1-2	.	CASSFMGAAGYTF	TGTGCCAGCAGTTTCATGGGGGCGGCTGGCTACACCTTC
.	TRBV19	TRBJ2-7	.	CASSLALSSYEQYF	TGTGCCAGTAGTCTAGCGCTTAGCTCCTACGAGCAGTACTTC
.	TRBV19	TRBJ1-5	.	CASRPEPRDNQPQHF	TGTGCCAGTAGGCCCGAACCCCGGGATAATCAGCCCCAGCATTTT
once	TRBV7-2	TRBJ2-1	TRBD2	CASSLGGSGGDEQFF	TGTGCCAGCAGCTTAGGCGGTAGCGGGGGGGATGAGCAGTTCTTC
.	TRBV6-1	TRBJ1-1	.	CASSRYTEAFF	TGTGCCAGCAGTCGTTACACTGAAGCTTTCTTT
.	TRBV28	TRBJ2-5	.	CASRPGEGGGQETQYF	TGTGCCAGCAGGCCCGGAGAGGGAGGGGGACAAGAGACCCAGTACTTC
.	TRBV11-1	TRBJ2-1	TRBD2	CASSLAGGYNEQFF	TGTGCCAGCAGCTTAGCGGGAGGGTACAATGAGCAGTTCTTC
.	TRBV6-1	TRBJ2-2	.	CASRPGQTGELFF	TGTGCCAGCAGACCGGGACAAACCGGGGAGCTGTTTTTT
.	TRBV27	TRBJ2-1	TRBD2	CASSLGTSGSYNEQFF	TGTGCCAGCAGTTTAGGGACTAGCGGATCCTACAATGAGCAGTTCTTC
.	TRBV5-1	TRBJ2-1	.	CASSLEGRRQFF	TGCGCCAGCAGCTTGGAGGGGAGGCGGCAGTTCTTC
.	TRBV5-1	TRBJ2-3	TRBD1	CASSTDRGSTDTQYF	TGCGCCAGCAGCACGGACAGGGGAAGCACAGATACGCAGTATTTT
.	TRBV7-6	TRBJ2-3	TRBD2	CASSPDRAGGTDTQYF	TGTGCCAGCAGCCCGGATAGAGCGGGAGGCACAGATACGCAGTATTTT
.	TRBV2	TRBJ1-1	.	CASTIDFANTEAFF	TGTGCCAGCACAATAGATTTCGCCAACACTGAAGCTTTCTTT
.	TRBV20-1	TRBJ1-2	.	CSDRDGYTF	TGCAGTGACAGGGATGGCTACACCTTC
few	TRBV5-6	TRBJ2-4	.	CASRNRDAQNIQYF	TGTGCCAGCAGAAACCGGGATGCACAAAACATTCAGTACTTC
once	TRBV15	TRBJ2-5	.	CATSRPGESETQYF	TGTGCCACCAGCAGGCCCGGGGAATCGGAGACCCAGTACTTC
once	TRBV9	TRBJ2-7	.	CASSVSHSYEQYF	TGTGCCAGCAGCGTGAGCCATTCCTACGAGCAGTACTTC
.	TRBV5-4	TRBJ2-5	TRBD1	CASSVTGTGGQETQYF	TGTGCCAGCAGCGTAACCGGGACAGGGGGACAAGAGACCCAGTACTTC
.	TRBV7-9	TRBJ2-5	TRBD2	CASSLGSGSSETQYF	TGTGCCAGCAGCTTAGGTAGCGGGAGTAGCGAGACCCAGTACTTC
.	TRBV5-1	TRBJ1-3	.	CASSLDPSSGNTIYF	TGCGCCAGCAGCTTGGATCCGAGCTCTGGAAACACCATATATTTT
.	TRBV7-3	TRBJ2-1	TRBD2	CASSFGTSVYNEQFF	TGTGCCAGCAGCTTTGGGACTAGCGTTTACAATGAGCAGTTCTTC
.	TRBV11-2	TRBJ2-4	TRBD2	CASSPGTSGSTNIQYF	TGTGCCAGCAGCCCCGGGACTAGCGGGAGTACCAACATTCAGTACTTC
.	TRBV6-1	TRBJ1-1	.	CASSNDRYTEAFF	TGTGCCAGCAGTAACGACAGATACACTGAAGCTTTCTTT
.	TRBV28	TRBJ1-1	.	CASSLEMGAGGTEAFF	TGTGCCAGCAGTTTAGAAATGGGGGCGGGTGGCACTGAAGCTTTCTTT
few	TRBV5-1	TRBJ2-7	TRBD2	CASSSASGRAYEQYF	TGCGCCAGCAGCTCCGCTAGCGGGAGGGCCTACGAGCAGTACTTC
.	TRBV4-1	TRBJ2-7	.	CASSIDLSMGGEQYF	TGCGCCAGCAGCATAGACCTCTCCATGGGAGGCGAGCAGTACTTC
.	TRBV4-2	TRBJ1-2	TRBD1	CASSQAGGNGYTF	TGTGCCAGCAGCCAAGCAGGGGGGAACGGCTACACCTTC
.	TRBV27	TRBJ1-4	.	CASSLLSGGKLFF	TGTGCCAGCAGTTTACTCTCCGGGGGAAAACTGTTTTTT
.	TRBV13	TRBJ2-7	TRBD1	CASSRRQGAYEQYF	TGTGCCAGCAGCCGTCGACAGGGGGCATACGAGCAGTACTTC
.	TRBV6-1	TRBJ2-7	TRBD1	CASRGPRTGSREQYF	TGTGCCAGCAGAGGCCCTAGGACAGGGTCTCGCGAGCAGTACTTC
.	TRBV19	TRBJ1-5	.	CASSPTTISGQPQHF	TGTGCCAGTAGTCCAACCACAATATCGGGGCAGCCCCAGCATTTT
.	TRBV6-6	TRBJ1-5	TRBD1	CASSSGQGSNQPQHF	TGTGCCAGCAGTTCGGGACAGGGAAGCAATCAGCCCCAGCATTTT
.	TRBV27	TRBJ1-1	.	CASSFRGAGPNTEAFF	TGTGCCAGCAGTTTTAGAGGTGCAGGGCCAAACACTGAAGCTTTCTTT
.	TRBV6-4	TRBJ1-5	.	CASTAGREDQPQHF	TGTGCCAGCACGGCAGGGCGGGAGGATCAGCCCCAGCATTTT
.	TRBV30	TRBJ2-3	.	CAWRGGKGATDTQYF	TGTGCCTGGAGGGGCGGGAAGGGGGCCACAGATACGCAGTATTTT
few	TRBV9	TRBJ1-5	TRBD1	CASSPGQGPRPQHF	TGTGCCAGCAGTCCGGGACAGGGACCCAGGCCCCAGCATTTT
once	TRBV4-2	TRBJ1-2	TRBD1	CASSQATGTGAPNYGYTF	TGTGCCAGCAGCCAAGCAACAGGGACAGGGGCCCCCAACTATGGCTACACCTTC
.	TRBV4-1	TRBJ2-7	TRBD2	CASRGTSGRTSYEQYF	TGCGCCAGCAGGGGGACTAGCGGGAGGACCTCCTACGAGCAGTACTTC
.	TRBV28	TRBJ1-5	.	CASSFGAGGVYSNQPQHF	TGTGCCAGCAGTTTTGGGGCGGGGGGGGTTTATAGCAATCAGCCCCAGCATTTT
.	TRBV29-1	TRBJ1-2	TRBD1	CSVEELRDRVGYTF	TGCAGCGTTGAAGAACTCCGGGACAGGGTCGGCTACACCTTC
.	TRBV7-9	TRBJ1-1	.	CASSVTENTEAFF	TGTGCCAGCAGCGTTACAGAGAACACTGAAGCTTTCTTT
.	TRBV6-1	TRBJ2-1	.	CASEFWRETPNEQFF	TGTGCCAGCGAGTTTTGGCGGGAAACACCCAATGAGCAGTTCTTC
.	TRBV5-1	TRBJ2-6	.	CASSQNVIHSGANVLTF	TGCGCCAGCAGCCAGAACGTAATACACTCTGGGGCCAACGTCCTGACTTTC
.	TRBV6-6	TRBJ1-1	.	CASSSQVETEAFF	TGTGCCAGCAGTTCGCAGGTAGAGACTGAAGCTTTCTTT
.	TRBV29-1	TRBJ2-7	.	CSAGPGSYEQYF	TGCAGCGCTGGGCCGGGGTCCTACGAGCAGTACTTC
.	TRBV6-5	TRBJ1-5	.	CASSSRGNQPQHF	TGTGCCAGCAGTTCACGGGGAAATCAGCCCCAGCATTTT
.	TRBV7-9	TRBJ2-7	TRBD1	CASSPGTGGAWVHEQYF	TGTGCCAGCAGCCCCGGGACAGGGGGCGCATGGGTCCACGAGCAGTACTTC
.	TRBV28	TRBJ2-7	.	CASSFQGKGTYEQYF	TGTGCCAGCAGTTTTCAGGGGAAGGGTACCTACGAGCAGTACTTC
once	TRBV18	TRBJ2-1	.	CASSPLQGSTYNEQFF	TGTGCCAGCTCACCACTCCAGGGGAGCACCTACAATGAGCAGTTCTTC
many	TRBV6-4	TRBJ2-1	TRBD1	CASSDSTGGYNEQFF	TGTGCCAGCAGTGACTCGACAGGGGGCTACAATGAGCAGTTCTTC
.	TRBV28	TRBJ2-1	.	CASTPTSSSYNEQFF	TGTGCCAGCACGCCTACTAGCTCCTCCTACAATGAGCAGTTCTTC
.	TRBV27	TRBJ1-1	.	CASSPNAAPLAFF	TGTGCCAGCAGCCCTAACGCCGCCCCGTTGGCTTTCTTT
.	TRBV5-6	TRBJ2-7	.	CASSYPGNYEQYF	TGTGCCAGCAGCTACCCCGGGAACTACGAGCAGTACTTC